The sequence of this T cell receptor beta chain was determined in a study of blood T cells in healthy people across ages. About the research overall: Template switching caught about one barcoded beta molecule for each two T cells. Study-wide results and limits: Bulk PBMC profiling left naive and antigen-experienced comparisons inconclusive.

A few counts support this clonotype. Its antigen is as yet unknown. A read error may explain this, as a much larger clone is one base away. The second PCR ran about 6 to 12 cycles with a sample-barcoded 5' primer and J-beta primers. Template switching added a 12-random-nucleotide identifier to every cDNA molecule. TCRdb redid the calling of the 5' RACE reads with MiXCR, one entry per CDR3 protein. The sample shows about 570,000 distinct CDR3 sequences, approximately 27% of them seen only once. Sequenced material: blood. The source of this sequence is a woman aged 65 to 85 in good health.

CDR3 sequence (DNA): TGTGCCAGCAGCTTAGCAGGTGGCGGGATAGCCAAAAACATTCAGTACTTC. It codes for CASSLAGGGIAKNIQYF. The chain couples TRBV7-2 to TRBJ2-4; the D gene is possibly TRBD2 (6 bases). The CDR3 consists of 17 residues. From germline, CDR1 is SGHTA and CDR2 FQGNSA. The V end was cut by 0 bases, the J end by 0 bases, with 12 bases between.